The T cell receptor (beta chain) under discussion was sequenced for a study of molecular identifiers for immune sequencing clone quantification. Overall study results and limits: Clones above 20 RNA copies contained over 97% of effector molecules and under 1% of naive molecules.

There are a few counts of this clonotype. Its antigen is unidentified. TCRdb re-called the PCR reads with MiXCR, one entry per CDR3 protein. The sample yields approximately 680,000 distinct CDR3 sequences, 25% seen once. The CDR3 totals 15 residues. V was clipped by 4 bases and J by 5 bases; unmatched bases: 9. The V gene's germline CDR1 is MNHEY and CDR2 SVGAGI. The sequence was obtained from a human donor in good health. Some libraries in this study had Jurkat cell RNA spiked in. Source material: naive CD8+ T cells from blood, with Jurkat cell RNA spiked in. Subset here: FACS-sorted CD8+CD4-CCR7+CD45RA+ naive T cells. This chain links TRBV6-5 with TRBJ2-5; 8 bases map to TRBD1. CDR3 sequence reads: CASSSGQGTGETQYF. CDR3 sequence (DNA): TGTGCCAGCAGTTCCGGACAGGGTACGGGGGAGACCCAGTACTTC.